These 9 T cell receptor beta chains originate from one sample sequenced in a study of cytomegalovirus exposure and HLA in healthy donors. The primer mix had 60 Vbeta and 13 Jbeta primers. The table came from immunoSEQ multiplex PCR; TCRdb's copy has only in-frame clones and leaves some out. The table lists fewer than 95,000 clones, 70% to 80% of them singletons, with 0.57% in the top ten. Material for sequencing was PBMCs. These receptors originate from a man under 40 in good health and CMV-seronegative.

This clone was detected a few times. This chain uses TRBV25-1 with TRBJ1-1; D gene uncertain. Trimming cost V 5 bases and J 1 base, with 8 bases left between them. Germline V gives CDR1 MGHDK, CDR2 SYGVNS. The CDR3 consists of 13 residues. Written as DNA, the CDR3 is TGTGCCAGCAGTCTGTCCAGGAACACTGAAGCTTTCTTT. This codes for CASSLSRNTEAFF.

The table lists this clone with a count of one. The gene calls are TRBV27 and TRBJ2-3, with D hard to call. The CDR3 loop spans 13 amino acids. In germline, CDR1 is MNHEY, CDR2 SMNVEV (reference sequence). Deletions cut 10 bases from V and 2 bases from J, with 13 bases between. The CDR3 DNA follows: TGTGCCACCCGAAGCCTACCCACAGATACGCAGTATTTT. Translation gives CATRSLPTDTQYF.

The chain carries TRBV21-1 and TRBJ1-6; the table calls TRBD1, which could not be checked here. TRBV21-1 is recorded as a pseudogene. The CDR3 runs to 15 residues. DNA of the CDR3: TGTGCCAGCACCGGGCAGGGGGCGAGGAATTCACCCCTCCACTTT. Its translation: CASTGQGARNSPLHF.

The chain recombines TRBV27 with TRBJ1-1; no definite D call. Germline V CDR1 and CDR2: MNHEY, SMNVEV (reference sequence). The CDR3 totals 20 residues. Trimming shortened V by 2 bases and J by 1 base, and 26 bases separated the two germline ends. CDR3 loop: CASSLTFWFWGGSSNTEAFF. CDR3 in DNA: TGTGCCAGCAGTTTAACGTTCTGGTTTTGGGGTGGGAGTTCGAACACTGAAGCTTTCTTT.

The chain links TRBV9 to TRBJ2-3, with D unresolved. Trimming left V 3 bases short and J 4 bases short, with 18 bases between. The CDR3 runs to 16 residues. Germline V CDR1 and CDR2: SGDLS, YYNGEE. CDR3 sequence reads: CASSGSGVTPSDTQYF. CDR3 DNA: TGTGCCAGCAGCGGTTCAGGTGTTACTCCGTCAGATACGCAGTATTTT.

The chain combines TRBV7-9 with TRBJ1-3; the D gene is possibly TRBD1 (6 bases). CDR1 is SEHNR, CDR2 FQNEAQ, per germline (reference sequence). This CDR3 contains 16 residues. Trimming left V 1 base short and J 4 bases short, with 14 bases between. The DNA of the CDR3 is TGTGCCAGCAGCTTAGAGCAGGGGTATTTCGGAAACACCATATATTTT. This translates into CASSLEQGYFGNTIYF.

CDR3 region: CASSSGDGDRGGQPQHF. The CDR3 DNA follows: TGTGCCAGCTCATCGGGGGACGGGGACAGGGGTGGTCAGCCCCAGCATTTT. The chain couples TRBV18 to TRBJ1-5; 10 positions agree with TRBD1. J was trimmed by 6 bases and V by 5 bases; bases with no gene match: 13. This CDR3 is built from 17 residues. Germline V gives CDR1 KGHSH, CDR2 LQKENI.

V is TRBV10-3 and J is TRBJ2-3; 8 bases fit TRBD2. The V gene end was trimmed by 5 bases and the J gene end by 0 bases; junction bases not matched to a gene: 10. Germline assignment: CDR1 ENHRY and CDR2 SYGVKD. The CDR3 sequence is 17 residues long. The CDR3 DNA reads as TGTGCCATCAGTTTTTCCCAGCGGGAGCCTAGCACAGATACGCAGTATTTT. Translating gives CAISFSQREPSTDTQYF.

This chain joins TRBV10-2 and TRBJ2-1; 9 bases map to TRBD1. After removal of 8 bases from V and 5 bases from J, the junction contained 4 bases not matched to a gene. Germline V gives CDR1 WSHSY, CDR2 SAAADI. The CDR3 length is 13 residues. The CDR3 nucleotides read TGCGCCAGCTGTTGGACAGGGGACAATGAGCAGTTCTTC. It translates to CASCWTGDNEQFF.